The 26 T cell receptor beta chains below come from one sample, sequenced in a study of T cells in Graves' hyperthyroidism and ophthalmopathy. RNA transcripts provided the source from which TCR beta CDR3 regions were amplified. HTBI primers were used for first-round RT-PCR of the TCR CDR3. TCRdb independently ran MiXCR on the multiplex PCR reads; one entry per CDR3 protein. Of 400,000 or so distinct CDR3 sequences listed, 13% to 15% were seen once; the top ten hold roughly 19%. The sequencing input was blood. The receptor set was obtained from a woman aged 55-69 years with Graves' ophthalmopathy.

The sample holds many counts of this clonotype. This chain uses TRBV27 with TRBJ2-1; tentatively, D is TRBD2 (6 bases). CDR1 MNHEY and CDR2 SMNVEV come from the germline V gene (reference sequence). The CDR3 extends over 17 amino acids. The V end lost 5 bases, the J end lost 0 bases, and 17 bases lay between the germline ends. The CDR3 DNA sequence: TGTGCCAGCAGTCCTCTGCGAGGAGGGAGCTCCTACAATGAGCAGTTCTTC. This codes for CASSPLRGGSSYNEQFF.

This clonotype appeared a few times. The chain couples TRBV7-3 to TRBJ1-1; D is unresolved. Trimming left V 6 bases short and J 0 bases short, with 8 bases between. The CDR3 is 13 residues long. The germline CDR1 and CDR2 sequences are SGHTA and FQGTGA. The DNA for the CDR3 is TGTGCCAGCAGTGGGTCAGTGAACACTGAAGCTTTCTTT. Its translation: CASSGSVNTEAFF.

This clonotype was seen more than once but under ten times. The V and J genes are TRBV7-3 and TRBJ2-2; D remains ambiguous. The CDR3 has 13 amino acids. Trimming removed 1 base at V and 7 bases at J, with 7 bases between. Germline assignment: CDR1 SGHTA and CDR2 FQGTGA. CDR3 region: CASSLRVRGELFF. The CDR3 DNA reads as TGTGCCAGCAGCTTAAGAGTGCGCGGGGAGCTGTTTTTT.

This clonotype was seen many times. This rearrangement joins TRBV18 to TRBJ2-7; 8 nucleotides line up with TRBD2. The CDR3 extends over 15 amino acids. With 2 bases clipped from V and 3 bases from J, the junction kept 6 bases outside the gene matches. CDR1 and CDR2 (germline): KGHSH, LQKENI. CDR3 sequence (DNA): TGTGCCAGCTCACCAAATCCAAGCGGGAGCTACGAGCAGTACTTC. It specifies CASSPNPSGSYEQYF.

This clonotype showed up many times. This chain links TRBV27 with TRBJ2-7; 8 bases fit TRBD1. There are 15 residues in the CDR3. Trimming took 5 bases from V and 5 from J; bases not matched to a gene: 11. CDR1 and CDR2 (germline): MNHEY, SMNVEV (reference sequence). The CDR3 coding sequence is TGTGCCAGCAGTCTTTACTCCGGGACAGGAAACGAGCAGTACTTC. Translating it yields CASSLYSGTGNEQYF.

This clonotype turned up a few times. The V and J genes are TRBV29-1 and TRBJ2-2; TRBD2 is a possible D gene (6 bases). Germline values: CDR1 SQVTM, CDR2 ANQGSEA. The CDR3 runs 14 residues. The V gene lost 4 bases and the J gene lost 0 bases, with 9 bases spanning the gap. The CDR3 loop reads CSVGLAPNTGELFF. CDR3 sequence (DNA): TGCAGCGTTGGCCTAGCGCCGAACACCGGGGAGCTGTTTTTT.

This clonotype came up many times. The chain couples TRBV11-2 to TRBJ1-1, with a weak D call TRBD1 (6 bases). V dropped 1 base and J dropped 1 base, with 13 bases sitting between them. The CDR3 has 16 amino acids. The germline gives CDR1 SGHAT, CDR2 FQNNGV. CDR3 sequence reads: CASSLAPRTANTEAFF. CDR3 in DNA: TGTGCCAGCAGCTTAGCCCCCAGGACAGCGAACACTGAAGCTTTCTTT.

This clonotype appeared many times. V and J are TRBV20-1 and TRBJ2-3; possibly TRBD2 for D (6 bases). The CDR3 extends over 15 amino acids. With 3 bases removed from V and 5 bases from J, the gap between germline ends came to 18 bases. CDR1 and CDR2 (germline): DFQATT, SNEGSKA (reference sequence). The CDR3 DNA follows: TGCAGTGCTAGCCCCCTGACTAGGAGGGGAGATACGCAGTATTTT. This sequence encodes CSASPLTRRGDTQYF.

This clonotype showed up just a few times. The chain joins TRBV9 to TRBJ2-6, with TRBD1 matching over 7 bases. Germline CDR1 SGDLS, CDR2 YYNGEE. The ends lost 0 bases at V and 1 base at J; junction bases unmatched: 10. This CDR3 has 19 amino acids. The CDR3 nucleotides read TGTGCCAGCAGCGTAGAATCTCAGGGGGACAAGTCTGGGGCCAACGTCCTGACTTTC. This gives the protein CASSVESQGDKSGANVLTF.

The genes are TRBV29-1 and TRBJ1-5; 9 nucleotides agree with TRBD1. The V segment lost 4 bases and the J segment 4 bases; nucleotides outside the gene matches: 5. Germline V gene sequence: CDR1 SQVTM, CDR2 ANQGSEA. The CDR3 runs 14 residues. The CDR3 DNA follows: TGCAGCGTTGCACAGGGGGCTGCGAATCAGCCCCAGCATTTT. Its translation: CSVAQGAANQPQHF.

The chain carries TRBV20-1 and TRBJ2-1, with 11 bases that match TRBD2. There are 14 residues in the CDR3. The V and J ends lost 6 bases and 2 bases, in that order; junction bases with no gene match: 3. Germline V CDR1 and CDR2: DFQATT, SNEGSKA (reference sequence). The DNA of the CDR3 is TGCAGTGCACTGACTAGCGGGACCTACAATGAGCAGTTCTTC. Translating gives CSALTSGTYNEQFF.

This clonotype has only a few counts. This clone may be a read error of a much larger clone one base away. The chain has TRBV6-1 and TRBJ1-1, with 7 bases matching TRBD1. The germline CDR1 and CDR2 sequences are MNHNS and SASEGT. The CDR3 has 15 amino acids. Here the CDR3 DNA reads TGTGCCAGCAGTGGATTCGGACAGGAGAACACTGAAGCTCTCTTT. As protein: CASSGFGQENTEALF.

This clonotype was observed at least ten times. V usage is TRBV28 and J usage is TRBJ1-1; a possible D gene is TRBD1 (5 bases). Germline lookup yields CDR1 MDHEN and CDR2 SYDVKM. Trimming removed 6 bases from V and 5 bases from J, with 16 bases in between. This CDR3 has 14 amino acids. This chain's CDR3 is CASSYGVGATEAFF. The DNA for the CDR3 is TGTGCCAGCAGCTATGGGGTAGGGGCGACTGAAGCTTTCTTT.

This clonotype was picked up many times. The rearrangement uses TRBV3-1 and TRBJ2-1; D is perhaps TRBD2 (6 bases). Germline CDR1 and CDR2: LGHDT and YNNKEL (reference sequence). V dropped 1 base and J dropped 9 bases, with 16 bases sitting between them. This CDR3 is 15 amino acids long. The CDR3 reads CASSQVAGSSGEQFF. CDR3 nucleotides: TGTGCCAGCAGCCAAGTGGCGGGGTCGAGTGGTGAGCAGTTCTTC.

This clonotype was recorded once. This chain connects TRBV29-1 to TRBJ2-3; D ambiguous. Germline V CDR1 and CDR2: SQVTM, ANQGSEA. V lost 0 bases, J lost 2 bases, and 9 bases lay in between. There are 14 residues in the CDR3. The CDR3 is CSVEDPGSTDTQYF. Here the CDR3 DNA reads TGCAGCGTTGAAGATCCGGGTTCCACAGATACGCAGTATTTT.

This clonotype has only a few counts. V gene TRBV28 combines with J gene TRBJ2-5, with unresolved D. CDR3 length: 14 amino acids. Germline CDR1 is MDHEN and CDR2 is SYDVKM. Trimming pared 5 bases from V and 4 bases from J, leaving 14 bases between. The CDR3 loop is CASSARLTRETQYF. The CDR3 DNA reads TGTGCCAGCAGTGCCCGGCTAACCCGAGAGACCCAGTACTTC.

This chain connects TRBV7-6 to TRBJ2-2, with no clear D. CDR1 is SGHVS, CDR2 FNYEAQ, per germline. CDR3 length: 16 residues. The V and J ends lost 5 bases and 2 bases respectively, with 15 bases between them. CDR3 bases: TGTGCCAGCAGCCCGACCCCCTCCGCAAACACCGGGGAGCTGTTTTTT. Translation gives CASSPTPSANTGELFF.

This clonotype came up many times. V is TRBV2 and J is TRBJ2-7; perhaps D is TRBD1 or TRBD2 (5 bases each). Trimming shortened V by 2 bases and J by 5 bases, and 13 bases separated the two germline ends. The CDR3 totals 14 residues. Germline V lookup: CDR1 SNHLY, CDR2 FYNNEI. CDR3 sequence reads: CASSERWGLNEQYF. Written as DNA, the CDR3 is TGTGCCAGCAGTGAACGCTGGGGGTTGAACGAGCAGTACTTC.

With respect to this clonotype: A read error is possible here, since a much larger clone lies one base away. The chain employs TRBV12-3 or TRBV12-4 and TRBJ2-1, with 8 nucleotides matching TRBD2. The CDR3 totals 15 residues. In nucleotides, the CDR3 is TGTACCAGCAGTTTAGGACTAGCTCTGGCTAATGAGCAGTTCTTC. Protein: CTSSLGLALANEQFF.

In its sample, this clonotype was seen a few times. The CDR3 here is CASSYAQLNTEAFF. As DNA, the CDR3 is TGTGCCAGCAGTTACGCACAGTTGAACACTGAAGCTTTCTTT. The chain employs TRBV6-5 and TRBJ1-1; D gene uncertain. Germline CDR1 MNHEY, CDR2 SVGAGI. Trimming removed 2 bases at V and 0 bases at J, with 7 bases between. The CDR3 extends over 14 amino acids.

A remark on this clonotype: A much larger clone lies one base from this, so it may be a read error. The rearrangement links TRBV4-1 to TRBJ1-2; TRBD1 is a possible D gene (5 bases). The CDR3 consists of 15 residues. Germline V CDR1 and CDR2: MGHRA, YSYEKL. The germline V and J ends were trimmed by 1 base and 3 bases, with 12 bases remaining between them. The chain's CDR3 is CASSQGGAGHYGYTF. DNA of the CDR3: TGCGCCAGCAGCCAAGGTGGGGCAGGGCACTATGGCTACACCTTC.

This clonotype was counted ten times or more. The V and J genes are TRBV24-1 and TRBJ2-1; TRBD2 is a possible D gene (5 bases). This CDR3 contains 11 residues. V lost 10 bases and J lost 5, with 8 bases in between. The germline V gene has CDR1 KGHDR and CDR2 SFDVKD. CDR3: CATGLHNEQFF. In DNA form, the CDR3 reads TGTGCCACTGGACTCCACAATGAGCAGTTCTTC.

This clonotype came up many times. The rearrangement uses TRBV2 and TRBJ2-3; D uncertain. V lost 6 bases, J lost 3 bases, and 19 bases lay in between. The germline V gene has CDR1 SNHLY and CDR2 FYNNEI. The length of the CDR3 is 16 residues. The CDR3 reads CASSLRAVPRTDTQYF. CDR3 DNA sequence: TGTGCCAGCAGCCTACGGGCAGTACCTAGGACAGATACGCAGTATTTT. The full variable domain, completed using reference TRBV2 and TRBJ2-3, is EPEVTQTPSHQVTQMGQEVILRCVPISNHLYFYWYRQILGQKVEFLVSFYNNEISEKSEIFDDQFSVERPDGSNFTLKIRSTKLEDSAMYFCASSLRAVPRTDTQYFGPGTRLTVL.

This clonotype was seen at least ten times. The V gene is TRBV7-3, the J gene TRBJ2-2; D gene uncertain. Trimming took off 1 base at V and 2 bases at J, with 2 bases between the two ends. This CDR3 is 13 amino acids long. CDR1 is SGHTA and CDR2 is FQGTGA in the germline V gene. CDR3 sequence: CASSLSNTGELFF. The CDR3 region has the DNA TGTGCCAGCAGCTTAAGCAACACCGGGGAGCTGTTTTTT.

V gene TRBV20-1 combines with J gene TRBJ2-5; TRBD2 is a possible D gene (6 bases). The V and J ends lost 4 bases and 1 base respectively, with 16 bases between them. This CDR3 is 15 amino acids long. CDR1 and CDR2 (germline): DFQATT, SNEGSKA (reference sequence). The CDR3 region is CSAISFRDSQETQYF. DNA of the CDR3: TGCAGTGCTATTAGTTTCCGGGACTCCCAAGAGACCCAGTACTTC.

The sample holds many counts of this clonotype. V gene TRBV12-3 or TRBV12-4 combines with J gene TRBJ2-7, with D tentatively TRBD1 (5 bases). CDR3 size: 13 residues. V lost 5 bases and J lost 5, with 13 bases in between. The CDR3 region is CASSGRGRDEQYF. DNA for the CDR3: TGTGCCAGCAGTGGAAGGGGAAGGGACGAGCAGTACTTC.